This T cell receptor beta chain was found in a study of blood T cell repertoires in COVID-19. Assay used: immunoSEQ multiplex PCR; TCRdb lists only in-frame clones, some missing. The table records approximately 470,000 clones, 75% to 90% of them present only once. The specimen was peripheral blood. The clonotype comes from a human donor in a cohort sampled during active COVID-19.

Written as DNA, the CDR3 is TGTGCCAGAAGCCCGACCAACCGAGACAGTTCCAATCAGCCCCAGCATTTT. Amino acid sequence: CARSPTNRDSSNQPQHF. The chain has TRBV5-3 and TRBJ1-5; D might be TRBD1 (5 bases). TRBV5-3 is identified as an open reading frame with a role that is uncertain. With 4 bases removed from V and 3 bases from J, the gap between germline ends came to 20 bases. This CDR3 is 17 amino acids long.